The rows below give T cell receptor beta chains drawn from one sample of a study of shared clonotypes between healthy human individuals. Sequenced by immunoSEQ multiplex PCR; TCRdb stores in-frame clones only, minus some. The table lists some 2 million clones, about 95% of them singletons. Sequencing input: naive CD8+ T cells sorted from blood. Every receptor here comes from a man between 18 and 35 years old in good health. Both conserved end residues are part of each CDR3. Fields, in order: D gene, clone size, V gene, J gene, CDR3 protein, CDR3 DNA. D genes are given only for firm matches. A row's size may be missing; if present it is once, few, many or a size class.

>.|once|TRBV2|TRBJ1-5
CASSELDNSNQPQHF
TGTGCCAGCAGTGAATTGGACAATAGCAATCAGCCCCAGCATTTT
>TRBD1|.|TRBV7-6|TRBJ2-7
CASSRTGKFGEQYF
TGTGCCAGCAGCCGGACAGGGAAGTTTGGAGAGCAGTACTTC
>TRBD2|.|TRBV5-4|TRBJ2-7
CASSLESGGTQQYF
TGTGCCAGCAGCTTGGAATCGGGGGGGACTCAACAGTACTTC
>.|.|TRBV2|TRBJ2-7
CASSEVGPPYEQYF
TGTGCCAGCAGTGAGGTGGGTCCCCCCTACGAGCAGTACTTC
>TRBD1|.|TRBV6-6|TRBJ2-7
CASSYGTGGDEQYF
TGTGCCAGCAGTTACGGGACAGGGGGCGACGAGCAGTACTTC
>.|once|TRBV15|TRBJ1-4
CATSRDDSSGVLANEKLFF
TGTGCCACCAGCAGAGATGATAGCTCAGGGGTTTTGGCGAATGAAAAACTGTTTTTT
>.|.|TRBV5-5|TRBJ2-7
CASSIAGTYEQYF
TGTGCCAGCAGTATCGCGGGTACCTACGAGCAGTACTTC
>TRBD2|.|TRBV5-6|TRBJ2-3
CASSPQAGEADTQYF
TGTGCCAGCAGCCCTCAAGCGGGGGAAGCAGATACGCAGTATTTT
>.|once|TRBV6-1|TRBJ2-3
CASSRLGLSTDTQYF
TGTGCCAGCAGTAGGCTGGGGCTTAGCACAGATACGCAGTATTTT
>.|.|TRBV9|TRBJ2-1
CASSVEVGTYNEQFF
TGTGCCAGCAGCGTAGAAGTAGGAACCTACAATGAGCAGTTCTTC
>TRBD1|.|TRBV19|TRBJ1-4
CASRDRALDEKLFF
TGTGCCAGTAGGGACAGGGCTCTCGATGAAAAACTGTTTTTT
>.|.|TRBV5-1|TRBJ1-1
CASSLGRNTEAFF
TGCGCCAGCAGCTTGGGACGTAACACTGAAGCTTTCTTT
>TRBD1|.|TRBV25-1|TRBJ2-6
CASSGPGQWFSGANVLTF
TGTGCCAGCAGTGGACCGGGACAGTGGTTCTCTGGGGCCAACGTCCTGACTTTC
>.|.|TRBV5-6|TRBJ2-7
CASSLPGTQASYEQYF
TGTGCCAGCAGCTTGCCAGGGACCCAAGCCTCCTACGAGCAGTACTTC
>TRBD2|.|TRBV4-1|TRBJ2-3
CASSQGGWDRTDTQYF
TGCGCCAGCAGCCAGGGGGGGTGGGACCGCACAGATACGCAGTATTTT
>TRBD1|.|TRBV28|TRBJ1-2
CASSLRARDRLYGYTF
TGTGCCAGCAGTTTAAGGGCCCGGGACAGGCTCTATGGCTACACCTTC
>.|.|TRBV27|TRBJ2-3
CASSLSPLDTQYF
TGTGCCAGCAGTTTATCGCCATTAGATACGCAGTATTTT
>.|.|TRBV29-1|TRBJ2-7
CSVSLPSGEQYF
TGCAGCGTCTCCCTCCCCAGTGGCGAGCAGTACTTC
>.|.|TRBV27|TRBJ2-1
CASSPIAVGGFPYNEQFF
TGTGCCAGCAGTCCTATAGCGGTGGGAGGATTCCCCTACAATGAGCAGTTCTTC
>.|once|TRBV30|TRBJ1-2
CAWSVEGSRGYTF
TGTGCCTGGAGTGTCGAGGGAAGTCGTGGCTACACCTTC
>TRBD2|once|TRBV9|TRBJ2-1
CASSVGLGREYNEQFF
TGTGCCAGCAGCGTAGGGTTAGGGCGGGAGTACAATGAGCAGTTCTTC
>.|.|TRBV9|TRBJ1-2
CASSSGYGYTF
TGTGCCAGCAGTTCAGGCTATGGCTACACCTTC
>TRBD2|once|TRBV29-1|TRBJ2-1
CSVEGGLAGNEQFF
TGCAGCGTTGAGGGGGGACTAGCGGGGAATGAGCAGTTCTTC
>.|.|TRBV5-1|TRBJ1-5
CASSLGALQGNQPQHF
TGCGCCAGCAGCTTGGGGGCCTTACAAGGGAATCAGCCCCAGCATTTT
>.|.|TRBV30|TRBJ2-3
CAWSVRRVSTDTQYF
TGTGCCTGGAGTGTACGGAGGGTATCCACAGATACGCAGTATTTT
>.|once|TRBV28|TRBJ1-2
CASSLTGGGEGVFGYGYTF
TGTGCCAGCAGTTTAACGGGAGGAGGGGAGGGGGTTTTTGGCTATGGCTACACCTTC
>.|.|TRBV9|TRBJ2-7
CASSVGSGFEQYF
TGTGCCAGCAGCGTAGGGTCGGGATTCGAGCAGTACTTC
>.|.|TRBV5-6|TRBJ2-5
CASSLATGQETQYF
TGTGCCAGCAGCTTGGCTACAGGGCAAGAGACCCAGTACTTC
>.|.|TRBV14|TRBJ2-7
CASSQGNSYEQYF
TGTGCCAGCAGCCAAGGCAATTCCTACGAGCAGTACTTC
>TRBD1|.|TRBV5-6|TRBJ2-7
CASSSDGDRRPYEQYF
TGTGCCAGCAGCTCGGACGGGGACAGGCGTCCCTACGAGCAGTACTTC
>.|.|TRBV7-9|TRBJ2-7
CASGYTGREQYF
TGTGCCAGCGGCTACACGGGGCGCGAGCAGTACTTC
>TRBD1|.|TRBV5-5|TRBJ1-1
CASSWGTGTKTEAFF
TGTGCCAGCAGCTGGGGGACAGGGACTAAAACTGAAGCTTTCTTT
>TRBD1|.|TRBV27|TRBJ1-2
CASSLVGGGGYTF
TGTGCCAGCAGTTTGGTAGGGGGCGGTGGCTACACCTTC
>.|.|TRBV25-1|TRBJ2-7
CASPGRYEQYF
TGTGCCAGCCCGGGACGGTACGAGCAGTACTTC
>.|.|TRBV2|TRBJ2-3
CASSEKLVGARWGTDTQYF
TGTGCCAGCAGTGAAAAGTTAGTGGGAGCCCGGTGGGGCACAGATACGCAGTATTTT
>TRBD2|.|TRBV5-4|TRBJ2-7
CASSSSGEGSYEQYF
TGTGCCAGCAGCTCAAGCGGGGAGGGATCCTACGAGCAGTACTTC
>.|.|TRBV18|TRBJ1-2
CASSRRAVSTNDGYTF
TGTGCCAGCTCACGTCGCGCAGTATCGACTAATGATGGCTACACCTTC
>.|.|TRBV5-1|TRBJ1-2
CASVEYRDGYTF
TGCGCCAGCGTAGAATACAGGGACGGCTACACCTTC
>.|once|TRBV4-1|TRBJ2-7
CASSLQASYEQYF
TGCGCCAGCAGCCTACAGGCTTCCTACGAGCAGTACTTC
>.|.|TRBV19|TRBJ1-2
CASTTVGELTF
TGTGCCAGTACCACAGTGGGGGAACTCACCTTC
>TRBD2|.|TRBV25-1|TRBJ2-3
CASSEGSGLEVDTQYF
TGTGCCAGCAGTGAGGGATCGGGACTAGAGGTTGATACGCAGTATTTT
>.|.|TRBV27|TRBJ2-7
CASRATRGEEQYF
TGTGCCAGCAGAGCGACCAGAGGGGAGGAGCAGTACTTC